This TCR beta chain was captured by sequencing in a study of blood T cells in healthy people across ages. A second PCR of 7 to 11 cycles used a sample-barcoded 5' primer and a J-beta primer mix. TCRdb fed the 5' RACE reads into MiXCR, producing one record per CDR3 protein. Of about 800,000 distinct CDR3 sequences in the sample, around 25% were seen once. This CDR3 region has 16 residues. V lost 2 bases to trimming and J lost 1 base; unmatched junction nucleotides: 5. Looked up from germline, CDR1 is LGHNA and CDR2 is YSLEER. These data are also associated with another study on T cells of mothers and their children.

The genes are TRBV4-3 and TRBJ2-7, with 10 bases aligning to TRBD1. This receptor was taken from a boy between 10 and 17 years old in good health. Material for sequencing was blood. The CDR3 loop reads CASSQRGTGVSYEQYF. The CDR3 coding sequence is TGCGCCAGCAGCCAAAGGGGGACAGGGGTTTCCTACGAGCAGTACTTC.